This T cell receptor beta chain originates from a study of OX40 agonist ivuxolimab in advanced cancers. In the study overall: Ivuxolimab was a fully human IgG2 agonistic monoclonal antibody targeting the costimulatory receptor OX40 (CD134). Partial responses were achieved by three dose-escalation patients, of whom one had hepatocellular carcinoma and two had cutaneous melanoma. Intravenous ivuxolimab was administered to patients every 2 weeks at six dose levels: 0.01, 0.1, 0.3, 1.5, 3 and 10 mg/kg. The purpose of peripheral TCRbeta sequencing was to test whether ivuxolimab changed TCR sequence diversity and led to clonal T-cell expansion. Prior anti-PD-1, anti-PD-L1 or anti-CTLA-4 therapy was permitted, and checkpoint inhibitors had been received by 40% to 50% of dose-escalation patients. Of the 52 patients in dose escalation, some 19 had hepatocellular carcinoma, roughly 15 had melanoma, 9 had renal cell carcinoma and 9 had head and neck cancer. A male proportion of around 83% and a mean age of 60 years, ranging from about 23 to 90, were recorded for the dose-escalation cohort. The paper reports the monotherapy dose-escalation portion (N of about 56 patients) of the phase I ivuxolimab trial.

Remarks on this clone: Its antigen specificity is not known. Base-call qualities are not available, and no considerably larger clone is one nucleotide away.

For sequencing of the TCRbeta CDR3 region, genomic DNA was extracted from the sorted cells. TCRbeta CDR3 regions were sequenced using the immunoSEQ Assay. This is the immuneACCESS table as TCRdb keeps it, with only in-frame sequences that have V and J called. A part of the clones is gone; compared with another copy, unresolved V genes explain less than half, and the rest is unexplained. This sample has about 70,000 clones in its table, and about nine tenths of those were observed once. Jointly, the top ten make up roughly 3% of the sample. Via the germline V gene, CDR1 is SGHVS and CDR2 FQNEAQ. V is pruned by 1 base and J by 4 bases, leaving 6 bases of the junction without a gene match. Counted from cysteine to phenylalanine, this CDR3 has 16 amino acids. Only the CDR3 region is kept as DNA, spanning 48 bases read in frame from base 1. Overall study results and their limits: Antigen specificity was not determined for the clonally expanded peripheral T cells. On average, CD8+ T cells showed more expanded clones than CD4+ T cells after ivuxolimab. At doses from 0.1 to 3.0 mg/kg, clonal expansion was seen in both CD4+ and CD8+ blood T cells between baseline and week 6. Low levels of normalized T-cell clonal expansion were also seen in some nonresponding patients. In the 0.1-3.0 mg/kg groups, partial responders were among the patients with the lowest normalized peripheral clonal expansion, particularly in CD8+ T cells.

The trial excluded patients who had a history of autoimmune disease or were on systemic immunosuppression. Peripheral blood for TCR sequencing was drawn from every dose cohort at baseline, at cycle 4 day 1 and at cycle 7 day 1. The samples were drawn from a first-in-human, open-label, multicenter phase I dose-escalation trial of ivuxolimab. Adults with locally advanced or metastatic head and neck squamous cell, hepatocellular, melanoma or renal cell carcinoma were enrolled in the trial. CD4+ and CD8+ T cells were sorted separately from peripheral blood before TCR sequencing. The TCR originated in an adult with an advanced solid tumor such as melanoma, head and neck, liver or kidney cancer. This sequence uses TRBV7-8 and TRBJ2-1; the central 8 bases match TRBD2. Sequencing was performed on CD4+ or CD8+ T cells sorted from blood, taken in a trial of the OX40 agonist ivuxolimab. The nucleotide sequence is TGTGCCAGCAGCTTAGGTCGGGGGGGTCTATACAATGAGCAGTTCTTC. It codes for CASSLGRGGLYNEQFF.